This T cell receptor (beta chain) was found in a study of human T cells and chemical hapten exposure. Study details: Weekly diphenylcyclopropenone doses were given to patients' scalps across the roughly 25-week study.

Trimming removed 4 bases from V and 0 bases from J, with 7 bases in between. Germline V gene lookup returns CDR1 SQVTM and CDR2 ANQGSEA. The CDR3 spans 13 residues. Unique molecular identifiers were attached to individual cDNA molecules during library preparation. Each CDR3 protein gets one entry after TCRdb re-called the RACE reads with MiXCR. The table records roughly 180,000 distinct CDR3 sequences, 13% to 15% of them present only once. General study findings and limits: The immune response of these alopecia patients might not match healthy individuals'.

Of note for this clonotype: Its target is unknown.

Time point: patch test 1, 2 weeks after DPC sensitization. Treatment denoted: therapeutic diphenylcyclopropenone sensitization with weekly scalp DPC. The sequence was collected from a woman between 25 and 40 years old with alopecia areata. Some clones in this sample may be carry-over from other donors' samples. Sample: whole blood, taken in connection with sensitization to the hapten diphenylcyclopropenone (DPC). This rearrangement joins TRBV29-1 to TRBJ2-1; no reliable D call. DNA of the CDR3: TGCAGCGTTGGAAGTACCTCCTACAATGAGCAGTTCTTC. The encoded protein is CSVGSTSYNEQFF.